These T cell receptor beta chains were read from a single sample in a study of blood T cell repertoires in COVID-19. Sequencing was performed with immunoSEQ multiplex PCR; in TCRdb, only in-frame clones are kept and a portion is missing. Here the sample spans more than 150,000 clones, around 91% being singletons. The material sequenced was peripheral blood. The receptors originated from a woman in her thirties or forties with acute or convalescent COVID-19. Both conserved end residues are part of each CDR3. A D gene is named only where the DNA matches it firmly. Size is stated for part of the rows, as once, few or many counts, or as a class when the clone is expanded.

v_call,clone_size,j_call,d_call,cdr3_nt,cdr3_aa
TRBV7-3,-,TRBJ2-2,-,TGTGCCAGCAGCTTTAGAGCAGGGGCAGACGGGGAGCTGTTTTTT,CASSFRAGADGELFF
TRBV19,-,TRBJ1-2,-,TGTGCCAGTAGTATACAATCGGACAACCTGCGGACCTATGGCTACACCTTC,CASSIQSDNLRTYGYTF
TRBV5-1,-,TRBJ2-5,TRBD1,TGCGCCAGCAGCTCGTTTTTCAGGGGGAACCAAGAGACCCAGTACTTC,CASSSFFRGNQETQYF
TRBV25-1,-,TRBJ2-7,-,TGTGCCAGCAGTGGTCAGGTCCCCTACGAGCAGTACTTC,CASSGQVPYEQYF
TRBV30,-,TRBJ2-3,-,TGTGCCTGGGATCCCGGGACTAGCACAGATACGCAGTATTTT,CAWDPGTSTDTQYF
TRBV3-1/TRBV3-2,-,TRBJ2-3,-,TGTGCCAGCAGCCCGATAGCTCGGCTCACAGATACGCAGTATTTT,CASSPIARLTDTQYF
TRBV6-5,-,TRBJ2-7,TRBD2,TGTGCCAGCAGTAAAAGTTCGCTAGCGGGAGACGAGCAGTACTTC,CASSKSSLAGDEQYF
TRBV10-1,-,TRBJ2-1,-,TGCGCCAGCAGTGTGGGAGGAAATGAGCAGTTCTTC,CASSVGGNEQFF
TRBV5-4,once,TRBJ2-7,TRBD1,TGTGCCAGCAGCTCTAGAGACAGGGCAGTCGACGAGCAGTACTTC,CASSSRDRAVDEQYF
TRBV5-6,-,TRBJ2-7,TRBD1,TGTGCCAGCAGCCCGGACGTGGCAGGGGGCGAGCAGTACTTC,CASSPDVAGGEQYF
TRBV4-1,-,TRBJ1-1,-,TGCGCCAGCAGCCAAGGGGGAGCGGGTACTGAAGCTTTCTTT,CASSQGGAGTEAFF
TRBV7-2,once,TRBJ2-3,TRBD2,TGTGCCAGCAGGATGACTAGCGGGAGATGGGGCACAGATACGCAGTATTTT,CASRMTSGRWGTDTQYF
TRBV10-1,few,TRBJ1-2,-,TGCGCCAGCAGCCCCGGGACTTCTCATGGCTACACCTTC,CASSPGTSHGYTF
TRBV5-4,-,TRBJ1-2,TRBD1,TGTGCCAGCAGCTCGGCAGGGACAGGACCTAACTATGGCTACACCTTC,CASSSAGTGPNYGYTF
TRBV5-5,-,TRBJ2-7,-,TGTGCCAGCACACAACAGGGGACTCACTACGAGCAGTACTTC,CASTQQGTHYEQYF
TRBV12-3/TRBV12-4,-,TRBJ1-1,-,TGTGCCAGCAGTTTAGTCGGAGGGGCTGAAGCTTTCTTT,CASSLVGGAEAFF